This is a list of T cell receptor beta chains from one sample in a study of T cells in Graves' hyperthyroidism and ophthalmopathy. TCRdb used MiXCR to reprocess the multiplex PCR reads, holding one entry per CDR3 protein. The repertoire holds more than 50,000 distinct CDR3 sequences, with 49% as singletons. The sequenced material came from blood. These receptors originate from a woman between 25 and 40 years old with Graves' ophthalmopathy. CDR3s include the opening cysteine and the closing phenylalanine or tryptophan. The order of the fields is V gene, J gene, D gene, clone size, CDR3 protein, CDR3 DNA. D genes are given only for firm matches. A clone size is listed for some rows: how often the clone was seen (once, few, many), or a class if it is expanded.

TRBV2,TRBJ1-2,NA,NA,CASSEAGYGYTF,TGTGCCAGCAGTGAAGCTGGCTATGGCTACACCTTC
TRBV7-2,TRBJ2-5,TRBD1,NA,CASWPDRAQETQYF,TGTGCCAGCTGGCCGGACAGGGCCCAAGAGACCCAGTACTTC
TRBV12-3/TRBV12-4,TRBJ1-5,NA,few,CASSLMSGVPQETQHF,TGTGCCAGCAGTTTAATGAGCGGGGTACCTCAAGAGACCCAGCATTTT
TRBV20-1,TRBJ2-7,NA,NA,CSASWSSYEQYF,TGCAGTGCTAGCTGGAGCTCCTACGAGCAGTACTTC
TRBV20-1,TRBJ2-1,NA,NA,CSASGWASYNEQFF,TGCAGTGCTAGTGGGTGGGCCAGCTACAATGAGCAGTTCTTC
TRBV7-4,TRBJ2-5,NA,once,CASSLGRVKETQYF,TGTGCCAGCAGCTTAGGGCGGGTAAAAGAGACCCAGTACTTC
TRBV7-3,TRBJ2-7,TRBD2,NA,CASSLTSGIYEQYF,TGTGCCAGCAGCTTGACTAGCGGAATCTACGAGCAGTACTTC
TRBV5-1,TRBJ2-3,NA,NA,CASSLEQGGQPQYF,TGCGCCAGCAGCTTGGAACAGGGTGGGCAGCCCCAGTATTTT
TRBV20-1,TRBJ2-3,NA,many,CSARVPWTARTDTQYF,TGCAGTGCTAGAGTTCCGTGGACAGCACGCACAGATACGCAGTATTTT
TRBV20-1,TRBJ2-7,NA,NA,CSARNRYTYEQYF,TGCAGTGCTAGGAACAGGTACACCTACGAGCAGTACTTC
TRBV5-4,TRBJ2-7,NA,many,CASSLESGRTYEQYF,TGTGCCAGCAGCTTGGAGTCGGGCAGAACCTACGAGCAGTACTTC
TRBV9,TRBJ2-3,NA,many,CASSVDSFTTDTQYF,TGTGCCAGCAGCGTAGACAGCTTCACCACAGATACGCAGTATTTT
TRBV19,TRBJ1-2,NA,NA,CASSPTPDSSGGYTF,TGTGCCAGTAGTCCTACCCCGGACAGTTCGGGTGGCTACACCTTC
TRBV4-1,TRBJ1-5,NA,many,CASSRWRDQPQHF,TGCGCCAGCAGCCGGTGGCGGGATCAGCCCCAGCATTTT
TRBV25-1,TRBJ2-3,TRBD2,NA,CASLIREGAGDTQYF,TGTGCCAGTCTTATCAGGGAGGGAGCCGGAGATACGCAGTATTTT
TRBV20-1,TRBJ1-5,NA,NA,CSVRDSWNQPQHF,TGCAGTGTTAGAGATTCATGGAATCAGCCCCAGCATTTT
TRBV12-3/TRBV12-4,TRBJ1-1,NA,many,CASSPQWKTEAFF,TGTGCCAGCAGTCCCCAATGGAAAACTGAAGCTTTCTTT
TRBV15,TRBJ1-3,TRBD1,NA,CATSREGQGYGYTIYF,TGTGCCACCAGCAGAGAGGGACAGGGGTATGGCTACACCATATATTTT
TRBV6-1,TRBJ1-5,NA,many,CASFNGNQPQHF,TGTGCCAGCTTTAACGGCAATCAGCCCCAGCATTTT
TRBV2,TRBJ2-7,TRBD2,NA,CASSGLAGGRSYF,TGTGCCAGCAGTGGACTAGCGGGAGGACGAAGTTACTTC
TRBV7-2,TRBJ2-1,TRBD2,many,CASSPAGTNNNEQFF,TGTGCCAGCAGCCCCGCCGGGACTAATAACAATGAGCAGTTCTTC
TRBV4-1,TRBJ2-7,TRBD2,many,CASSPSIAGAVSGQYF,TGCGCCAGCAGCCCATCAATAGCGGGAGCCGTCTCTGGGCAGTACTTC
TRBV6-5,TRBJ2-7,TRBD1,NA,CASGVTGDSYGQYF,TGTGCCAGCGGAGTGACAGGGGATTCCTACGGACAGTACTTC
TRBV19,TRBJ1-5,TRBD1,NA,CASRRQGGVRNQPQHF,TGTGCCAGTAGGAGACAGGGGGGAGTACGCAACCAGCCCCAGCATTTT
TRBV2,TRBJ2-3,TRBD2,NA,CASNLAGGPRTDTQYF,TGTGCCAGCAACCTAGCGGGAGGGCCCCGCACAGATACGCAGTATTTT
TRBV5-1,TRBJ1-3,NA,NA,CASSLAPESSGTTIYF,TGCGCCAGCAGCTTAGCTCCAGAGAGCTCCGGAACCACCATATATTTT
TRBV13,TRBJ1-4,TRBD1,NA,CASLKAGTVNEKLFF,TGTGCCAGCTTAAAAGCGGGGACAGTTAATGAAAAACTGTTTTTT
TRBV20-1,TRBJ2-3,NA,medium-sized,CSARVITSTDTQYF,TGCAGTGCTAGAGTAATTACCAGCACAGATACGCAGTATTTT
TRBV20-1,TRBJ2-2,NA,many,CSANRRTGELFF,TGCAGTGCAAATAGGAGGACCGGGGAGCTGTTTTTT
TRBV6-1,TRBJ2-5,TRBD2,NA,CASSETGTSGRGETQYF,TGTGCCAGCAGTGAAACGGGGACTAGCGGGAGGGGGGAGACCCAGTACTTC
TRBV19,TRBJ2-2,TRBD2,NA,CASSIGAGRAGELFF,TGTGCCAGTAGTATCGGGGCAGGGAGGGCCGGGGAGCTGTTTTTT
TRBV7-9,TRBJ2-5,NA,NA,CASSPDGQETQYF,TGTGCTAGCAGCCCCGACGGCCAAGAGACCCAGTACTTC
TRBV29-1,TRBJ1-1,TRBD1,NA,CSVVNLLDRGRNTEAFF,TGCAGCGTTGTCAATCTCCTCGACAGGGGGCGGAACACTGAAGCTTTCTTT
TRBV10-1,TRBJ1-1,NA,few,CASREAFF,TGCGCCAGCAGGGAAGCTTTCTTT
TRBV11-2,TRBJ1-2,NA,many,CASSLGSANYGYTF,TGTGCCAGCAGTCTAGGGTCGGCTAACTATGGCTACACCTTC
TRBV2,TRBJ2-3,TRBD2,NA,CAAHSGESTDTQYF,TGTGCTGCGCATAGCGGGGAGAGCACAGATACGCAGTATTTT
TRBV20-1,TRBJ2-1,TRBD2,NA,CSAPGLAEGGYNEQFF,TGCAGTGCGCCGGGACTAGCGGAGGGGGGCTACAATGAGCAGTTCTTC
TRBV5-4,TRBJ2-1,TRBD2,many,CASSTRTSGREDEQFF,TGTGCCAGCAGCACACGGACTAGCGGGAGAGAGGATGAGCAGTTCTTC
TRBV2,TRBJ2-1,TRBD2,NA,CARASGTSSYNEQFF,TGTGCCAGAGCAAGCGGGACGAGCTCCTACAATGAGCAGTTCTTC
TRBV19,TRBJ2-7,TRBD2,NA,CASSIRREAPYEQYF,TGTGCCAGTAGTATTAGGCGGGAGGCCCCCTACGAGCAGTACTTC
TRBV7-9,TRBJ1-1,NA,many,CASSLGGTRTTEAFF,TGTGCCAGCAGCTTAGGGGGGACAAGGACCACTGAAGCTTTCTTT
TRBV19,TRBJ1-5,TRBD1,NA,CASRNRGQPQHF,TGTGCCAGTAGGAACAGGGGCCAGCCCCAGCATTTT
TRBV18,TRBJ1-6,NA,NA,CASSPGADSPLHF,TGTGCCAGCTCACCCGGGGCGGATTCACCCCTCCACTTT
TRBV6-1,TRBJ1-1,NA,many,CASSEGRGTGAFF,TGTGCCAGCAGTGAAGGTCGGGGGACTGGAGCTTTCTTT